This T cell receptor beta chain was retrieved from a study of OX40 agonist ivuxolimab in advanced cancers. General observations from the study: There were, on average, more expanded clones in CD8+ T cells than in CD4+. Low normalized T-cell clonal expansion was also seen in some nonresponders.

A remark on this clone: Its antigen remains unknown.

V was shortened by 7 bases and J by 3 bases, with 18 bases between the two germline ends. The germline V gene has CDR1 SGHVS and CDR2 FQNEAQ. This CDR3 region has 15 residues. Libraries were prepared by immunoSEQ multiplex PCR; TCRdb keeps only in-frame clonotypes and omits some of them. The sample holds 39,000 or so clones; 75% to 90% are singletons and the top ten take around an eighth. The chain has TRBV7-8 and TRBJ1-2; D gene uncertain. The material was CD4+ or CD8+ T cells sorted from blood, obtained in a trial of the OX40 agonist ivuxolimab. This TCR was sampled from an adult with an advanced solid tumor such as melanoma, head and neck, liver or kidney cancer. CDR3 sequence (DNA): TGTGCCAGCACCCCGGAGGCAGTTCCCTACTATGGCTACACCTTC. Translation gives CASTPEAVPYYGYTF.